In its sample, the clone carrying this T cell receptor (beta chain) was seen a few times. No antigen is known for it. From germline, CDR1 is SGHNT and CDR2 YYREEE (reference sequence). V was clipped by 3 bases and J by 7 bases, with 11 bases between them. The CDR3 length is 13 residues. These data come from a study of T cells after yellow fever vaccination. Study overall: Some fractions had low cell numbers, and these were prepared with SMART-Seq v4 Ultra Low Input.

Overall study results and limits: The CD4 compartment and the CD8 compartment contained a small share of clonotypes in common.

Synthesis of TCR cDNA relied on 5'RACE template switching, which attached a universal primer site and UMIs. TCRdb processed the 5' RACE reads anew with MiXCR; each CDR3 protein has one entry. This table holds under 200,000 distinct CDR3 sequences, 8% to 13% found once. The chain uses TRBV5-4 and TRBJ2-1; no firm D call. Sequencing used CD8+ T cells sorted from PBMCs, obtained 15 days after the yellow fever booster vaccination. This TCR was recovered from a man aged 18 to 29 who received the YFV17D yellow fever vaccine. The CDR3 loop is CASSWTRENEQFF. CDR3 nucleotide sequence: TGTGCCAGCAGCTGGACCCGTGAGAATGAGCAGTTCTTC.